This TCR beta chain was sequenced in a study of T cell changes during pregnancy in multiple sclerosis. Trimming shortened V by 0 bases and J by 6 bases, and 14 bases separated the two germline ends. Germline assignment: CDR1 MNHEY and CDR2 SVGAGI. The CDR3 is 15 residues long. The repertoire was sequenced with immunoSEQ multiplex PCR; TCRdb's copy has only in-frame clones and lacks some. The sample lists about 74,000 clones, roughly 90% occurring once. This clone has only one observation. The rearrangement uses TRBV6-5 and TRBJ1-1; D perhaps matches TRBD1 (5 bases). The sample consisted of peripheral blood, taken in the third trimester of pregnancy. The clonotype originates from a female donor with multiple sclerosis, enrolled in a pregnancy study. The CDR3 region is CASSYSGLGPAEAFF. The CDR3 DNA reads TGTGCCAGCAGTTACTCAGGGTTGGGGCCTGCTGAAGCTTTCTTT.